The rows below give T cell receptor beta chains drawn from one sample of a study of cytomegalovirus exposure and HLA in healthy donors. The method was immunoSEQ multiplex PCR; TCRdb's version includes in-frame clones alone and lacks a portion of them. The sample consists of approximately 100,000 clones, 65% to 80% of them appearing once. The sample taken for sequencing was PBMCs. These receptors were taken from a man between 60 and 75 years old in good health and CMV-seronegative. Each CDR3 is given with its conserved first and last residue. Each record gives: clone size, V gene, J gene, D gene, CDR3 protein, CDR3 DNA. D genes are given only for firm matches. A row's size may be missing; if present it is once, few, many or a size class.

-	TRBV7-8	TRBJ1-5	-	CASSSRDFDQPQHF	TGTGCCAGCAGCTCCCGGGACTTCGATCAGCCCCAGCATTTT
-	TRBV5-1	TRBJ2-3	TRBD2	CASSLASGGLTDTQYF	TGCGCCAGCAGCTTGGCTAGCGGGGGACTCACAGATACGCAGTATTTT
-	TRBV11-2	TRBJ2-4	TRBD2	CASSLGGGVLAKNIQYF	TGTGCCAGCAGCTTAGGGGGGGGAGTGCTAGCCAAAAACATTCAGTACTTC
-	TRBV7-3	TRBJ2-1	TRBD2	CASSLAGENNEQFF	TGTGCCAGCAGCTTGGCGGGGGAAAACAATGAGCAGTTCTTC
-	TRBV18	TRBJ2-3	TRBD2	CASSPAGGTTDTQYF	TGTGCCAGCTCACCAGCCGGGGGGACCACAGATACGCAGTATTTT
once	TRBV15	TRBJ1-3	-	CATSRGGGNTIYF	TGTGCCACCAGCAGAGGCGGGGGAAACACCATATATTTT
-	TRBV7-2	TRBJ2-5	TRBD2	CASNLGLAGYLRGETQYF	TGTGCCAGCAACTTAGGACTAGCGGGGTACTTAAGAGGAGAGACCCAGTACTTC
-	TRBV7-8	TRBJ2-2	TRBD1	CASSLQGQGNTGELFF	TGTGCCAGCAGCTTGCAGGGACAGGGGAACACCGGGGAGCTGTTTTTT
-	TRBV4-3	TRBJ1-6	TRBD1	CASSQEHWDRANSPLHF	TGCGCCAGCAGCCAAGAGCATTGGGACAGGGCTAATTCACCCCTCCACTTT
-	TRBV9	TRBJ2-1	TRBD2	CASSAGTSGGYNEQFF	TGTGCCAGCAGCGCCGGGACTAGCGGGGGATACAATGAGCAGTTCTTC
-	TRBV28	TRBJ1-2	-	CASSVPGRGADGYTF	TGTGCCAGCAGTGTTCCCGGCAGGGGAGCTGATGGCTACACCTTC
-	TRBV7-9	TRBJ2-7	-	CASSLVAYEQYF	TGTGCCAGCAGCTTAGTAGCCTACGAGCAGTACTTC
-	TRBV19	TRBJ1-6	TRBD1	CASSRPGQGNNSPLHF	TGTGCCAGTAGCCGACCGGGACAGGGGAATAATTCACCCCTCCACTTT
few	TRBV7-9	TRBJ1-1	-	CASSLATKGGRTEAFF	TGTGCCAGCAGCCTAGCGACAAAAGGGGGTCGGACTGAAGCTTTCTTT
-	TRBV7-3	TRBJ2-3	TRBD2	CASSSTGTSSDTQYF	TGTGCCAGCAGCTCCACCGGGACTAGTTCAGATACGCAGTATTTT
-	TRBV5-1	TRBJ1-1	-	CASSRTVGGNTEAFF	TGCGCCAGCAGCCGCACAGTGGGGGGGAACACTGAAGCTTTCTTT
-	TRBV6-5	TRBJ2-1	TRBD2	CASSYSTSGGVEFF	TGTGCCAGCAGTTACTCGACTAGCGGGGGAGTTGAGTTCTTC
few	TRBV7-9	TRBJ2-7	TRBD1	CASSTRDRVSYEQYF	TGTGCCAGCAGCACCAGGGACAGGGTGTCCTACGAGCAGTACTTC
-	TRBV30	TRBJ2-2	-	CAWSGGTGDTGELFF	TGTGCCTGGAGTGGAGGAACGGGTGACACCGGGGAGCTGTTTTTT
-	TRBV2	TRBJ1-4	TRBD1	CASKVWDSPNEKLFF	TGTGCCAGCAAAGTTTGGGACAGCCCTAATGAAAAACTGTTTTTT
-	TRBV7-9	TRBJ1-6	-	CASSAGSGPLHF	TGTGCCAGCAGCGCCGGATCGGGACCCCTCCACTTT
once	TRBV29-1	TRBJ1-2	TRBD1	CSVGTAGTGSYGYTF	TGCAGCGTTGGAACCGCCGGGACAGGGTCCTATGGCTACACCTTC
-	TRBV5-1	TRBJ2-5	-	CASSLGDTQETQYF	TGCGCCAGCAGCTTGGGGGACACACAAGAGACCCAGTACTTC
once	TRBV7-2	TRBJ2-3	-	CASTPAGGPTDTQYF	TGTGCCAGCACTCCCGCAGGGGGGCCGACAGATACGCAGTATTTT